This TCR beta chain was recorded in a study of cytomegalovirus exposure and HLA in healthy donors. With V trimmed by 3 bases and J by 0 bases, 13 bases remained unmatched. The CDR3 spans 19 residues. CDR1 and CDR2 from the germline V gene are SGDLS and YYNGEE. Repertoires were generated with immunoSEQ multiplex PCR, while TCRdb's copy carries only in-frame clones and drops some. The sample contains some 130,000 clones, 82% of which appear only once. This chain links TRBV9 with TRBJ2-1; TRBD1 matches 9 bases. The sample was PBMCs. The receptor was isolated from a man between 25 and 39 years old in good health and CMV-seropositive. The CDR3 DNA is TGTGCCAGCAGCGCGGCCGGGACAGGGTTCCTACTCTCCTACAATGAGCAGTTCTTC. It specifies CASSAAGTGFLLSYNEQFF.